This T cell receptor beta chain derives from a study of CXCR3-negative and CXCR3-positive naive CD8 T cells. At the level of the study: Across all libraries, TRB reads numbered around 140 million, with about 1.5 +/- 0.3 million in each library. Study findings and constraints: CXCR3-positive naive cells had TRB CDR3s that were more hydrophobic than CXCR3-negative naive cells had. Naive subsets showed comparable surface CD5, and TCR interaction strength was also inferred from TRB CDR3 physicochemistry. Memory CD8+ cells showed much lower diversity, while both naive subsets displayed comparably high diversity.

This CDR3 is 15 amino acids long. In preparing the TRB cDNA libraries, 5' RACE with UMI labels was used. TCRdb re-called the 5' RACE reads and gives one entry per CDR3 protein, without DNA. The sample yields around 61,000 distinct CDR3 sequences, of which the top ten take up about 0.71%. Concerning this clonotype itself: Its antigen remains unidentified.

The source of this sequence is a human donor in good health. Some clones in this sample may be carry-over from other donors' samples. Sequences were obtained from naive CXCR3+ CD8+ T cells from blood. Subset meaning: CD45RO-CCR7+CD27+CD95- naive CD8+ T cells expressing CXCR3 (TNR3+). This chain uses TRBV12-3 or TRBV12-4 with TRBJ2-2; the D call from TCRdb, TRBD2, cannot be confirmed without DNA. CDR3 in amino acids: CASSDGLRITGELFF.